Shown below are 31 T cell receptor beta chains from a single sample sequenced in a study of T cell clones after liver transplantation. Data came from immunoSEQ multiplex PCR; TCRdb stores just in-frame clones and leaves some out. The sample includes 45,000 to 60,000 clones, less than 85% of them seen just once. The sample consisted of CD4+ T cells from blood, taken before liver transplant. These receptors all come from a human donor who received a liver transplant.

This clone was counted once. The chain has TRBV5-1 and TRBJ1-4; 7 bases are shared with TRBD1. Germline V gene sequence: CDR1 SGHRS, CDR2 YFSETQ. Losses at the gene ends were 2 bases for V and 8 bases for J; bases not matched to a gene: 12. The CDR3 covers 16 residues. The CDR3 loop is CASSLSSPTGEEKLFF. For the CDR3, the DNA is TGCGCCAGCAGCTTAAGTTCCCCCACAGGGGAGGAAAAACTGTTTTTT.

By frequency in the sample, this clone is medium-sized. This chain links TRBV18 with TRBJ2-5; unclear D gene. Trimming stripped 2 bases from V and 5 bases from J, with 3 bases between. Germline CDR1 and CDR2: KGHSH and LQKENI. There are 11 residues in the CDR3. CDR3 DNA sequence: TGTGCCAGCTCACCATGGGAGACCCAGTACTTC. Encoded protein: CASSPWETQYF.

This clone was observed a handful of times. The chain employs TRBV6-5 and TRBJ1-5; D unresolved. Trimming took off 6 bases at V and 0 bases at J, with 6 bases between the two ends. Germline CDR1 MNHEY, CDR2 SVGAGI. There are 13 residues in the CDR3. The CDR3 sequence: CASSLDSNQPQHF. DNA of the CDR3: TGTGCCAGCAGCTTAGATAGCAATCAGCCCCAGCATTTT.

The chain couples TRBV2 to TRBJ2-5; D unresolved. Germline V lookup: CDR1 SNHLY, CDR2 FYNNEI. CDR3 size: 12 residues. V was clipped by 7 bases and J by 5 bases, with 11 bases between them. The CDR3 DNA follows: TGTGCCAGCAACCGAGGTGCGGAGACCCAGTACTTC. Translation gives CASNRGAETQYF.

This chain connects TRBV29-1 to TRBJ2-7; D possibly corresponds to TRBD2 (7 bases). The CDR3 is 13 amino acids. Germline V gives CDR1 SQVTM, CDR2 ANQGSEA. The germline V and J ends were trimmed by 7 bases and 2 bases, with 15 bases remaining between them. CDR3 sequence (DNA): TGCAGCGCCGCAGGGAGGGGGACCTACGAGCAGTACTTC. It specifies CSAAGRGTYEQYF.

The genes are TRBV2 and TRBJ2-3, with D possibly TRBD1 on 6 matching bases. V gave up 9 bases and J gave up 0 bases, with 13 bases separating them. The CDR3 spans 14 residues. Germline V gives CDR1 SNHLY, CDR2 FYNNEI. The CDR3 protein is CASKGTSSTDTQYF. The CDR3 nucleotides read TGTGCCAGTAAGGGGACATCGAGCACAGATACGCAGTATTTT.

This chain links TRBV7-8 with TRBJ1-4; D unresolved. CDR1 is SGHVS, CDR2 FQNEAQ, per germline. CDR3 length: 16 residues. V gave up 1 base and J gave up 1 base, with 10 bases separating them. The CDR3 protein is CASSLVPGITNEKLFF. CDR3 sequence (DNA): TGTGCCAGCAGCTTAGTGCCGGGGATAACTAATGAAAAACTGTTTTTT.

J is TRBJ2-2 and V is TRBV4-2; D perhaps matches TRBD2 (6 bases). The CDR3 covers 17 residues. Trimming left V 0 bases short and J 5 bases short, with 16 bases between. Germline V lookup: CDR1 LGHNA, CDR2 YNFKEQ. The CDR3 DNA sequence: TGTGCCAGCAGCCAAGATAATTTGGGGGGAGTAACCGGGGAGCTGTTTTTT. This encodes CASSQDNLGGVTGELFF.

As DNA, the CDR3 is TGTGCCAGTAGTATATCAAGGACTTACGAGGAGACCCAGTACTTC. This translates into CASSISRTYEETQYF. The chain carries TRBV19 and TRBJ2-5; perhaps TRBD2 as D (5 bases). V gave up 2 bases and J gave up 5 bases, with 15 bases separating them. Per germline, CDR1 LNHDA and CDR2 SQIVND (reference sequence). The CDR3 consists of 15 residues.

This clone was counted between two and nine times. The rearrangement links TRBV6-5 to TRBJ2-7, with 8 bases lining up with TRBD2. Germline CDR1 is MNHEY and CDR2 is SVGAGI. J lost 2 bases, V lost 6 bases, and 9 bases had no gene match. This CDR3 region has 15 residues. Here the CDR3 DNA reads TGTGCCAGCAGGCCTCTCGGGGGGGTTCCCTACGAGCAGTACTTC. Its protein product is CASRPLGGVPYEQYF.

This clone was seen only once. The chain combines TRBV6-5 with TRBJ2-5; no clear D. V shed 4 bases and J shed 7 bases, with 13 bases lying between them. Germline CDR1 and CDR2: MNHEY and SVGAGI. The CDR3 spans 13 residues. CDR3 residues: CASSSLASWTQYF. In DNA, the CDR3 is TGTGCCAGCAGTTCCCTCGCTAGTTGGACCCAGTACTTC.

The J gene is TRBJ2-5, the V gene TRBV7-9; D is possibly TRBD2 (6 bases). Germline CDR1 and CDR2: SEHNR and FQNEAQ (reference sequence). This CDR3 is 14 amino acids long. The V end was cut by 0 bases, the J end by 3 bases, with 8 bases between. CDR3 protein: CASSLAGGKETQYF. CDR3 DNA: TGTGCCAGCAGCTTAGCGGGAGGAAAAGAGACCCAGTACTTC. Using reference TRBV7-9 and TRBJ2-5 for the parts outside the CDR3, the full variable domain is DTGVSQNPRHKITKRGQNVTFRCDPISEHNRLYWYRQTLGQGPEFLTYFQNEAQLEKSRLLSDRFSAERPKGSFSTLEIQRTEQGDSAMYLCASSLAGGKETQYFGPGTRLLVL.

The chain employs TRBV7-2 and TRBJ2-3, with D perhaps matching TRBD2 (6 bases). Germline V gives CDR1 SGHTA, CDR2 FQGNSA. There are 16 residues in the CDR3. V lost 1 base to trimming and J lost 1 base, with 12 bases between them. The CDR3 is CASSLVIQRGTDTQYF. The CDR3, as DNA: TGTGCCAGCAGCTTAGTAATCCAGCGGGGCACAGATACGCAGTATTTT.

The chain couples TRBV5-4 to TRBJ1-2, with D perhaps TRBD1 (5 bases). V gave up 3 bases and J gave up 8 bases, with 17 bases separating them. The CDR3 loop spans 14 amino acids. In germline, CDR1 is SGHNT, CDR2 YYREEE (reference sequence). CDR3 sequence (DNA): TGTGCCAGCAGCTGGGCTGCCCAACGGGGGGGCTACACCTTC. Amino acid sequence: CASSWAAQRGGYTF.

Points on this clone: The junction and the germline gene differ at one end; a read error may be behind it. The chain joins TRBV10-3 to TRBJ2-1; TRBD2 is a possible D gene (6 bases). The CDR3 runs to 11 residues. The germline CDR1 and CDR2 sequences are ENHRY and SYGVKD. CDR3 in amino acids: CAISEGAGSLF. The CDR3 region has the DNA TGTGCCATCAGTGAGGGGGCCGGGAGTCTCTTC.

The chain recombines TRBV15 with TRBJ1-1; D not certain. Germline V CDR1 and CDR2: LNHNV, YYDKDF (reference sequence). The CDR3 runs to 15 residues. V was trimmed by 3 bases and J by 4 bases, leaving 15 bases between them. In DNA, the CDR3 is TGTGCCACCAGCAGGCGGACCGGCACGGGCACTGAAGCTTTCTTT. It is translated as CATSRRTGTGTEAFF.

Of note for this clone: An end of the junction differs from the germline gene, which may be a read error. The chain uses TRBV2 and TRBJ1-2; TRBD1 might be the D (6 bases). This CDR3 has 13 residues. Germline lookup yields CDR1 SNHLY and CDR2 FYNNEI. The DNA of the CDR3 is TGTGCCAGCAGGGAAGGGGGAAGGGACGGCTACACCTTC. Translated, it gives CASREGGRDGYTF.

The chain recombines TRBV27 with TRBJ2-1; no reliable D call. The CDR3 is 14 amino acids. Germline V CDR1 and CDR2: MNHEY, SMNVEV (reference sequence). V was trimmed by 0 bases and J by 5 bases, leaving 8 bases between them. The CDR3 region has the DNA TGTGCCAGCAGTTTATCTGGTACTAACAATGAGCAGTTCTTC. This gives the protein CASSLSGTNNEQFF.

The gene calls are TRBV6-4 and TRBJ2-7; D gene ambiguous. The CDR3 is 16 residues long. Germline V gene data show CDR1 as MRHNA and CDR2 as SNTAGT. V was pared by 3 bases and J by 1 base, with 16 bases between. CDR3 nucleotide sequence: TGTGCCAGCAGTGAACCGGTGGAGCAAAGATCCTACGAGCAGTACTTC. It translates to CASSEPVEQRSYEQYF.

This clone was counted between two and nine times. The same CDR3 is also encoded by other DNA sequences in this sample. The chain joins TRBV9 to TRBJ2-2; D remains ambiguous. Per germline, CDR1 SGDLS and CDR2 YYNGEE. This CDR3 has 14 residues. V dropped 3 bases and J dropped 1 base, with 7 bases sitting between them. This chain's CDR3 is CASSGVGNTGELFF. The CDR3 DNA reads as TGTGCCAGCAGCGGGGTTGGGAACACCGGGGAGCTGTTTTTT.

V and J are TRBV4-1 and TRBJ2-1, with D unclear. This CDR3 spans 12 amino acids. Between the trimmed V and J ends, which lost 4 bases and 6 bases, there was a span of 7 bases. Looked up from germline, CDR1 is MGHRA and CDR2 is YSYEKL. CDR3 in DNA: TGCGCCAGCAGCCGCTCAGCCAATGAGCAGTTCTTC. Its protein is CASSRSANEQFF.

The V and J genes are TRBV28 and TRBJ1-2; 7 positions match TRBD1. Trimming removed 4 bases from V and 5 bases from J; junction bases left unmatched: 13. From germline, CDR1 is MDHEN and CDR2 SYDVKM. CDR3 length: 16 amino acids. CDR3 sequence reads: CASSYTPTGEIYGYTF. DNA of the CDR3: TGTGCCAGCAGTTACACGCCAACAGGGGAGATATATGGCTACACCTTC.

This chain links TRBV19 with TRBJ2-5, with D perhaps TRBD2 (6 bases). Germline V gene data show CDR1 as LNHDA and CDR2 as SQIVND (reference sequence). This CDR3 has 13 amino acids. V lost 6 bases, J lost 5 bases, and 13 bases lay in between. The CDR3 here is CASRRDLGETQYF. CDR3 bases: TGTGCCAGTAGGCGGGACTTGGGGGAGACCCAGTACTTC.

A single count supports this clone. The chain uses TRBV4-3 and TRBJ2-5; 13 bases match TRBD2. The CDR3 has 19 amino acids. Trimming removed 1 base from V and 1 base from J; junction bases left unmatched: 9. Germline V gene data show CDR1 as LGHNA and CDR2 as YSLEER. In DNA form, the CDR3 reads TGCGCCAGCAGCCAAGCCCGGACTAGCGGGAGCTTTTTCCAAGAGACCCAGTACTTC. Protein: CASSQARTSGSFFQETQYF.

CDR3 region: CASSPLSLDFYEQYF. The CDR3 nucleotides read TGTGCCAGCAGTCCCCTTTCCCTAGATTTCTACGAGCAGTACTTC. The rearrangement uses TRBV6-1 and TRBJ2-7, with D unclear. The V and J ends lost 5 bases and 3 bases respectively, with 17 bases between them. Germline V lookup: CDR1 MNHNS, CDR2 SASEGT. This CDR3 has 15 residues.

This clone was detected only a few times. The CDR3 DNA follows: TGTGCCAGCAGCCCTCGGGGGGAGACCCAGTACTTC. Encoded protein: CASSPRGETQYF. This chain connects TRBV14 to TRBJ2-5; D is perhaps TRBD2 (6 bases). The CDR3 runs 12 residues. The V end lost 4 bases, the J end lost 5 bases, and 8 bases lay between the germline ends. Germline V lookup: CDR1 SGHDN, CDR2 FVKESK.

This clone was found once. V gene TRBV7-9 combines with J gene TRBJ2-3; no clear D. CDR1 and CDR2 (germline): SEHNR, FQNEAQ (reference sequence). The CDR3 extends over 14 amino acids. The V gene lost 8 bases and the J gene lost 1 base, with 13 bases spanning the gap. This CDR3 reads CASAVGLRTDTQYF. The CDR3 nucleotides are TGTGCCAGCGCGGTGGGGTTACGCACAGATACGCAGTATTTT.

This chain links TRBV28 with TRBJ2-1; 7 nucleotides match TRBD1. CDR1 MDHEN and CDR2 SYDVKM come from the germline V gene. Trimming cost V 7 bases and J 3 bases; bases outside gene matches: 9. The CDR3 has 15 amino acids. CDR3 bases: TGTGCCAGCACTTCTCTGGACAGGAACTACAATGAGCAGTTCTTC. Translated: CASTSLDRNYNEQFF. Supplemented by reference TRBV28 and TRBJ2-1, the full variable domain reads DVKVTQSSRYLVKRTGEKVFLECVQDMDHENMFWYRQDPGLGLRLIYFSYDVKMKEKGDIPEGYSVSREKKERFSLILESASTNQTSMYLCASTSLDRNYNEQFFGPGTRLTVL.

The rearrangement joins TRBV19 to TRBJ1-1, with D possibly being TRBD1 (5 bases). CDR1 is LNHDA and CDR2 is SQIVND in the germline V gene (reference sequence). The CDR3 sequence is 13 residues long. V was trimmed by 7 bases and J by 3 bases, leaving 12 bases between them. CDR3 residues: CASKGQPHTEAFF. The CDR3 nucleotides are TGTGCCAGTAAGGGGCAACCACACACTGAAGCTTTCTTT.

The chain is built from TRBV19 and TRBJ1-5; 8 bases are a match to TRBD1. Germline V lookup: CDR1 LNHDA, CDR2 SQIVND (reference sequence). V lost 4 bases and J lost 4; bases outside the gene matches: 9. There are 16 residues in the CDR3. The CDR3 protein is CASSKRTGTQNQPQHF. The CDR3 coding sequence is TGTGCCAGTAGTAAAAGGACAGGGACACAGAATCAGCCCCAGCATTTT.

The CDR3 sequence is CAISLDRGNQPQHF. The CDR3 coding sequence is TGTGCCATCAGCCTCGACAGGGGGAATCAGCCCCAGCATTTT. The chain carries TRBV10-3 and TRBJ1-5; 9 bases align to TRBD1. Germline V gene sequence: CDR1 ENHRY, CDR2 SYGVKD. Trimming took 6 bases from V and 4 from J; bases not matched to a gene: 4. The CDR3 has 14 amino acids.